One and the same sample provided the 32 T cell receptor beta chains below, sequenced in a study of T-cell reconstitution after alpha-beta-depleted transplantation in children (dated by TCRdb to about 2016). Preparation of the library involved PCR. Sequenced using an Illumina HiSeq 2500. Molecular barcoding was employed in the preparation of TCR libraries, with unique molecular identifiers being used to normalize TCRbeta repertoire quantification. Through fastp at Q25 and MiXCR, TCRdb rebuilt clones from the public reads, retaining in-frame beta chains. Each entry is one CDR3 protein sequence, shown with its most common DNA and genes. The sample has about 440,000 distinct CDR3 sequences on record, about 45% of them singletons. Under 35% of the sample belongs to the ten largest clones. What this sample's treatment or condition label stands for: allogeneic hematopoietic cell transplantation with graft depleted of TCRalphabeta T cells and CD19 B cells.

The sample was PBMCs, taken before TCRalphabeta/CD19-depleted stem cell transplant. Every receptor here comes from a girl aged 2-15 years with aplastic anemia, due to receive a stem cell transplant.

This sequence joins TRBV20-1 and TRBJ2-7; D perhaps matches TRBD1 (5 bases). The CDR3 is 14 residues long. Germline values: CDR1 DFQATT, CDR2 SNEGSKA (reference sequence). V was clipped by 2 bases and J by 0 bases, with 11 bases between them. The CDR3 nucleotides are TGCAGTGCTAGACAACAGGCAAGCTCCTACGAGCAGTACTTC. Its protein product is CSARQQASSYEQYF.

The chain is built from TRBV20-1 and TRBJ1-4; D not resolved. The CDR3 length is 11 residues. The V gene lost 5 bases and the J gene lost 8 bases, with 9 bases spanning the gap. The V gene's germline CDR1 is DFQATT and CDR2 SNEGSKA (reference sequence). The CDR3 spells CSAGVGEKLFF. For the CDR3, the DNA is TGCAGTGCTGGGGTGGGAGAAAAACTGTTTTTT.

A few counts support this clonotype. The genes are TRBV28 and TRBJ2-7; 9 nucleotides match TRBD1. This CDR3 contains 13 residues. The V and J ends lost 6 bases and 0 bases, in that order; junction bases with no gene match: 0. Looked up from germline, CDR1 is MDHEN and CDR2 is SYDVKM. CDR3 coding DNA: TGTGCCAGCAGGACAGGGGGCTCCTACGAGCAGTACTTC. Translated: CASRTGGSYEQYF. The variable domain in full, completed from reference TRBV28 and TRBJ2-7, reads DVKVTQSSRYLVKRTGEKVFLECVQDMDHENMFWYRQDPGLGLRLIYFSYDVKMKEKGDIPEGYSVSREKKERFSLILESASTNQTSMYLCASRTGGSYEQYFGPGTRLTVT.

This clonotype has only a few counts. The CDR3 is CSATGWGETQYF. The CDR3 nucleotides read TGCAGCGCGACAGGGTGGGGGGAGACCCAGTACTTC. V gene TRBV29-1 combines with J gene TRBJ2-5, with TRBD1 identical over 7 bases. The CDR3 runs to 12 residues. CDR1 and CDR2 from the germline V gene are SQVTM and ANQGSEA. With 7 bases clipped from V and 5 bases from J, the junction kept 7 bases outside the gene matches. The full variable domain, in which reference TRBV29-1 and TRBJ2-5 provide the parts outside the CDR3, is SAVISQKPSRDICQRGTSLTIQCQVDSQVTMMFWYRQQPGQSLTLIATANQGSEATYESGFVIDKFPISRPNLTFSTLTVSNMSPEDSSIYLCSATGWGETQYFGPGTRLLVL.

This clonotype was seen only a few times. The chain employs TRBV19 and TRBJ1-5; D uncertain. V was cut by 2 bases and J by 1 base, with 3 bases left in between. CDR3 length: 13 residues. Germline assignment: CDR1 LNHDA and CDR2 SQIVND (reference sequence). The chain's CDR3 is CASSIKSNQPQHF. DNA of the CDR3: TGTGCCAGTAGTATAAAGAGCAATCAGCCCCAGCATTTT.

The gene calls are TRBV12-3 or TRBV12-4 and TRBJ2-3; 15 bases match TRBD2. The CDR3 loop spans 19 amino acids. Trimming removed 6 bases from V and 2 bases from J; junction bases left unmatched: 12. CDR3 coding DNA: TGTGCCAGCAGACACGAACCGGGACTAGCGGGGGGCGCCACAGATACGCAGTATTTT. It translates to CASRHEPGLAGGATDTQYF.

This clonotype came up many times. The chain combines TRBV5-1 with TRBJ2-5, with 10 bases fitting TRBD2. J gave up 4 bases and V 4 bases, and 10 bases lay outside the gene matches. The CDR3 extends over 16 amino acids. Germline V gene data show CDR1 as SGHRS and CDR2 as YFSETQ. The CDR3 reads CASSPNPSGRGETQYF. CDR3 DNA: TGCGCCAGCAGCCCGAATCCTAGCGGGAGAGGAGAGACCCAGTACTTC. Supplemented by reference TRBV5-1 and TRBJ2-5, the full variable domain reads KAGVTQTPRYLIKTRGQQVTLSCSPISGHRSVSWYQQTPGQGLQFLFEYFSETQRNKGNFPGRFSGRQFSNSRSEMNVSTLELGDSALYLCASSPNPSGRGETQYFGPGTRLLVL.

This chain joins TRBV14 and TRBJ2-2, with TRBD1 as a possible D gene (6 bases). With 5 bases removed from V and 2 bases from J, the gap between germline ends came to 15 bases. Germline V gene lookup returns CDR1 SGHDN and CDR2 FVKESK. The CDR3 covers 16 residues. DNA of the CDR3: TGTGCCAGCAGCGACACAGGGTTGCGTAACACCGGGGAGCTGTTTTTT. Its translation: CASSDTGLRNTGELFF.

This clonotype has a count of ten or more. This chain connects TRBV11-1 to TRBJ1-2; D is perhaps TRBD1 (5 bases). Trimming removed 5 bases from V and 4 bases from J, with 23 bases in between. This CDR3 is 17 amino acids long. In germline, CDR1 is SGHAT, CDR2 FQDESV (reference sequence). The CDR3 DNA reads TGTGCCAGCAGCCGGCGGTCTCGGGGGAGCGGCGGCTATGGCTACACCTTC. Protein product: CASSRRSRGSGGYGYTF.

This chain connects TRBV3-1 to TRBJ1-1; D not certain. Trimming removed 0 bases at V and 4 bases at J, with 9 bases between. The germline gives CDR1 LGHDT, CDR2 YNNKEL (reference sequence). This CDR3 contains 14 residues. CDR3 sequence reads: CASSQDPVGTEAFF. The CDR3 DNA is TGTGCCAGCAGCCAAGATCCGGTAGGCACTGAAGCTTTCTTT.

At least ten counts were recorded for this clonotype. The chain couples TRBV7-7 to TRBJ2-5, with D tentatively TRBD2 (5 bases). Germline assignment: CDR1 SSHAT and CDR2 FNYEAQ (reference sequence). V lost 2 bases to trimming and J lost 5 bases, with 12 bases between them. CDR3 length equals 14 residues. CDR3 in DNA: TGTGCCAGCAGCTTAAGTAGCGTTAGGGAGACCCAGTACTTC. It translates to CASSLSSVRETQYF.

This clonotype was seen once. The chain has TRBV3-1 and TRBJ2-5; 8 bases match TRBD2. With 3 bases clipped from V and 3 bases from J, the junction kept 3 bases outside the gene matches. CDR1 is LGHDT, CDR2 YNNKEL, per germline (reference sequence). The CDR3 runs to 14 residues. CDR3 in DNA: TGTGCCAGCAGCCACCCAGCGGGGGAAGAGACCCAGTACTTC. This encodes CASSHPAGEETQYF.

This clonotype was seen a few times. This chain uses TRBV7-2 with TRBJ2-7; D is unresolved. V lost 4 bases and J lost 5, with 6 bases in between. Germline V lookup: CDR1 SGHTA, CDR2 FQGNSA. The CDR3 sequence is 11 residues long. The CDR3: CASSSGHEQYF. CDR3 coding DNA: TGTGCCAGCAGCTCCGGGCACGAGCAGTACTTC.

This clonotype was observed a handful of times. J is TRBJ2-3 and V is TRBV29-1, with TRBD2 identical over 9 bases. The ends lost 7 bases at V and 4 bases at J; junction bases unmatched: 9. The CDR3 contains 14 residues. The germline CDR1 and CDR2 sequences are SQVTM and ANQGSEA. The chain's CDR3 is CSAGRREGPDTQYF. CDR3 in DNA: TGCAGCGCCGGCAGGCGGGAGGGCCCAGATACGCAGTATTTT.

The CDR3 DNA follows: TGTGCCAGCAGCCCTGGACAGGCTAGCAATCAGCCCCAGCATTTT. Translating it yields CASSPGQASNQPQHF. The chain couples TRBV12-3 or TRBV12-4 to TRBJ1-5, with TRBD1 matching 7 bases. J was trimmed by 0 bases and V by 6 bases; bases with no gene match: 5. This CDR3 has 15 amino acids.

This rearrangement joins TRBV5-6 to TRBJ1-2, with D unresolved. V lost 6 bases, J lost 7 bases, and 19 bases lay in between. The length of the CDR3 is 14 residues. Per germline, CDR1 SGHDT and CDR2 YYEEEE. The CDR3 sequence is CASTPRRERTGYTF. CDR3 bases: TGTGCCAGCACCCCACGTAGGGAGAGGACTGGCTACACCTTC.

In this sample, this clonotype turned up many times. As DNA, the CDR3 is TGTGCCAGCAACCTGAATTACAGGGAAAAGCAGTACTTC. This codes for CASNLNYREKQYF. The chain recombines TRBV12-3 or TRBV12-4 with TRBJ2-7, with D perhaps TRBD1 (6 bases). The V end lost 7 bases, the J end lost 8 bases, and 18 bases lay between the germline ends. The CDR3 runs 13 residues.

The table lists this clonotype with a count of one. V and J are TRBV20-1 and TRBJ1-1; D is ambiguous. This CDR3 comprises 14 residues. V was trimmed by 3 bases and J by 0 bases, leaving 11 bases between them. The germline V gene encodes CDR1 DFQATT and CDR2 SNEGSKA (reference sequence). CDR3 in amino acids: CSASFTCMNTEAFF. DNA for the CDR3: TGCAGTGCTAGCTTCACGTGCATGAACACTGAAGCTTTCTTT.

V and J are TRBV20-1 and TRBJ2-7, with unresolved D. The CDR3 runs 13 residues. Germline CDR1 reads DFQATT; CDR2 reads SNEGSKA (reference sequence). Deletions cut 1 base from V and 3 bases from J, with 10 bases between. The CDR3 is CSARGLEIYEQYF. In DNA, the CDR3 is TGCAGTGCTAGAGGGCTAGAAATCTACGAGCAGTACTTC.

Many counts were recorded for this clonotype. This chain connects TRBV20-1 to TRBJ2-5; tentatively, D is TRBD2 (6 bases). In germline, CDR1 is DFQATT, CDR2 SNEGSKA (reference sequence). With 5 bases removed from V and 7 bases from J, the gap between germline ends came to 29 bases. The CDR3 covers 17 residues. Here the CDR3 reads CSAAPALLATPKMTQYF. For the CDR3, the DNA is TGCAGTGCTGCCCCAGCCCTACTAGCAACCCCCAAGATGACCCAGTACTTC.

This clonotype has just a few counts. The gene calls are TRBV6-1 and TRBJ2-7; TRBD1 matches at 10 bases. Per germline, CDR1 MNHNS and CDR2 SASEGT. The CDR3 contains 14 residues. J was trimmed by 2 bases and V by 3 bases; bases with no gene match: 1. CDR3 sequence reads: CASSETGGPYEQYF. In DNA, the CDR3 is TGTGCCAGCAGTGAGACAGGGGGCCCCTACGAGCAGTACTTC.

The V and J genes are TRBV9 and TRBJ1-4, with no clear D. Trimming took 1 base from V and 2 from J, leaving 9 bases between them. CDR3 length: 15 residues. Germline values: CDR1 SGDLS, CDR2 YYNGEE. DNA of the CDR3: TGTGCCAGCAGCGTAACGACGGGTACTAATGAAAAACTGTTTTTT. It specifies CASSVTTGTNEKLFF.

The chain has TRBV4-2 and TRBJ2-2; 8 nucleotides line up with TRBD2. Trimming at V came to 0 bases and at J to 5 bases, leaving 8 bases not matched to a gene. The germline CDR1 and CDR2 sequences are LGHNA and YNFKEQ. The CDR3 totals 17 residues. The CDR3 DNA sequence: TGTGCCAGCAGCCAAGATAACAGCGGGAGAGCGACCGGGGAGCTGTTTTTT. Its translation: CASSQDNSGRATGELFF.

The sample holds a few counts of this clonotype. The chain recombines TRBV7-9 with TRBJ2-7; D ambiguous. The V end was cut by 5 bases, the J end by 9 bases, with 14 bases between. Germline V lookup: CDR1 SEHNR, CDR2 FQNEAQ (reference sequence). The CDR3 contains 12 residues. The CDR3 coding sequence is TGTGCCAGCAGCCTATCTTCTGCCTGGCAGTACTTC. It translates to CASSLSSAWQYF. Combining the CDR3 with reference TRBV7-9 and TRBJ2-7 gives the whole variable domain DTGVSQNPRHKITKRGQNVTFRCDPISEHNRLYWYRQTLGQGPEFLTYFQNEAQLEKSRLLSDRFSAERPKGSFSTLEIQRTEQGDSAMYLCASSLSSAWQYFGPGTRLTVT.

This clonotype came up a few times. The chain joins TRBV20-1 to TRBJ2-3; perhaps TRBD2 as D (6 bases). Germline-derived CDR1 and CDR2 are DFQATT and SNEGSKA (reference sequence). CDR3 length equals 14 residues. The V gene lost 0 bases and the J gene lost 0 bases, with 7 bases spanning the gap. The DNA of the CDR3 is TGCAGTGCTAGAGAAGGGACTAGCACAGATACGCAGTATTTT. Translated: CSAREGTSTDTQYF.

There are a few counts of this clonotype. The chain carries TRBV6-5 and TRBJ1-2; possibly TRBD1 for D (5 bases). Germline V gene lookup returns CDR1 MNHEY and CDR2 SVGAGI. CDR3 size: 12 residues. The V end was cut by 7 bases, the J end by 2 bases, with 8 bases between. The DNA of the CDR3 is TGTGCCAGCAAAGGGGACAACTATGGCTACACCTTC. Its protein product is CASKGDNYGYTF.

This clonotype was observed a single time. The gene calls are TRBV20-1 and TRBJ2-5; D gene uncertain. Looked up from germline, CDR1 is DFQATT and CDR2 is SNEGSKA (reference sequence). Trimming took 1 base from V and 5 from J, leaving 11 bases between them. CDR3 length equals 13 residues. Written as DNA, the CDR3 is TGCAGTGCTAGAGCGATGGGGAAGGAGACCCAGTACTTC. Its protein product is CSARAMGKETQYF.

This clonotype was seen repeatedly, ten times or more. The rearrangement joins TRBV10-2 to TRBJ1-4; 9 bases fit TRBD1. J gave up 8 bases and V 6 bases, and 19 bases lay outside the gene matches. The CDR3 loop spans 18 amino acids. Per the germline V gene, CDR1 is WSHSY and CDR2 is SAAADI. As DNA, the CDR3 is TGCGCCAGCAGAGATTTGGGACAGATCGAAACAGGGGGCGAAAAACTGTTTTTT. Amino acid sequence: CASRDLGQIETGGEKLFF.

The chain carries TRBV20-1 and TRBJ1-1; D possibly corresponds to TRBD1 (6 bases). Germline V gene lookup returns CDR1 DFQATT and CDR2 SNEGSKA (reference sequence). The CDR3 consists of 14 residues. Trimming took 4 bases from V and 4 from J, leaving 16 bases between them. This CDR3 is CSANDYTGSTEAFF. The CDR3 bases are TGCAGTGCTAACGATTATACAGGGTCCACTGAAGCTTTCTTT.

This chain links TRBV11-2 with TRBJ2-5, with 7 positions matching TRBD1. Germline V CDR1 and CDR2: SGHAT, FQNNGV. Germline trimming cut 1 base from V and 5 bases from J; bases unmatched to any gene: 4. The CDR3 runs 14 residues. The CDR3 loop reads CASSLGQGMETQYF. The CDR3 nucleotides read TGTGCCAGCAGCTTAGGACAGGGCATGGAGACCCAGTACTTC. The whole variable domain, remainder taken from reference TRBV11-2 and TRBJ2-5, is EAGVAQSPRYKIIEKRQSVAFWCNPISGHATLYWYQQILGQGPKLLIQFQNNGVVDDSQLPKDRFSAERLKGVDSTLKIQPAKLEDSAVYLCASSLGQGMETQYFGPGTRLLVL.

CDR3 sequence reads: CATSDLATTNTGELFF. The CDR3 DNA reads TGTGCCACCAGTGATTTGGCGACCACGAACACCGGGGAGCTGTTTTTT. The rearrangement uses TRBV24-1 and TRBJ2-2; D ambiguous. The CDR3 has 16 amino acids. The germline V and J ends were trimmed by 0 bases and 0 bases, with 7 bases remaining between them. Per the germline V gene, CDR1 is KGHDR and CDR2 is SFDVKD.

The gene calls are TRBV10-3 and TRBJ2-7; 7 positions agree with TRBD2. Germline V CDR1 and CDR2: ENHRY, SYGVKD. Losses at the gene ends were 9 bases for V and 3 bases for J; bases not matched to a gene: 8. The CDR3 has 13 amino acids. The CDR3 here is CAIGREGNYEQYF. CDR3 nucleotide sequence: TGTGCCATAGGGAGGGAGGGCAACTACGAGCAGTACTTC.